This T cell receptor beta chain came from a study of tumor-infiltrating lymphocytes in primary liver carcinoma. Study observations and caveats: CD4+ and CD8+ repertoires could not be compared in these unsorted bulk samples.

A primer matching the constant region was used to make TCR beta cDNA from approximately 500 ng of total RNA. Researchers made the TCR beta libraries by running three nested multiplex PCR rounds with slightly modified ARM-PCR. A C-beta reverse primer was combined with TRBV1-TRBV30 forward primers in the first two PCR rounds, and each round had 10 cycles. TCRdb re-analysed the multiplex PCR reads in MiXCR, keeping a single row per CDR3 protein. The top ten clones hold about 72% of a sample with about 180,000 distinct CDR3 sequences, roughly three fifths of them seen once. On this clonotype: Antigen unknown.

The blood RNA (from unsorted whole blood) was obtained, and germline DNA was also extracted. A sample of approximately 4 milliliters of peripheral blood was taken before surgery. The trim removed 6 bases at V and 11 bases at J, leaving 9 bases unmatched. Per the germline V gene, CDR1 is LNHDA and CDR2 is SQIVND (reference sequence). The CDR3 runs to 14 residues. J is TRBJ1-6 and V is TRBV19; 8 bases are shared with TRBD1. This clonotype was sampled from a man aged 40-49 years with primary liver carcinoma and hepatitis B virus infection. Sequenced material: peripheral blood. This CDR3 is CASRTTGGWTPLHF. CDR3 DNA sequence: TGTGCCAGTAGAACTACAGGGGGTTGGACACCCCTCCACTTT.